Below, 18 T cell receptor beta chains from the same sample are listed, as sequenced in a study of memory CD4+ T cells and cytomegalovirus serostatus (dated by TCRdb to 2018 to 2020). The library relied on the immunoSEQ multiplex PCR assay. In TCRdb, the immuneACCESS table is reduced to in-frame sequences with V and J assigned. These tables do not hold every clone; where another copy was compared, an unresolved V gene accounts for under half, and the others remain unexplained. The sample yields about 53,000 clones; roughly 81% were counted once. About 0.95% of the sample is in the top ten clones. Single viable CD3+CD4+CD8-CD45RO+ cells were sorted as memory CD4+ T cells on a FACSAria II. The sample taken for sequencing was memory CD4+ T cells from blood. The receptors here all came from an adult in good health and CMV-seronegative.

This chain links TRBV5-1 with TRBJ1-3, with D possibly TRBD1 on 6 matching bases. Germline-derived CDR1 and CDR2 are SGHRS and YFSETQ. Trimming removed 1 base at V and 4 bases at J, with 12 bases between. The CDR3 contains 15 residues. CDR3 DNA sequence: TGCGCCAGCAGCTTGATGGGGGGCGACGGAAACACCATATATTTT. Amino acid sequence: CASSLMGGDGNTIYF.

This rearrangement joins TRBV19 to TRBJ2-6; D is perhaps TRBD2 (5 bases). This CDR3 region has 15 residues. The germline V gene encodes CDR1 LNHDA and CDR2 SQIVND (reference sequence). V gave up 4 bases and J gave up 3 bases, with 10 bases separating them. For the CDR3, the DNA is TGTGCCAGTAGTAAGCCTAGCTATGGGGCCAACGTCCTGACTTTC. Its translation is CASSKPSYGANVLTF.

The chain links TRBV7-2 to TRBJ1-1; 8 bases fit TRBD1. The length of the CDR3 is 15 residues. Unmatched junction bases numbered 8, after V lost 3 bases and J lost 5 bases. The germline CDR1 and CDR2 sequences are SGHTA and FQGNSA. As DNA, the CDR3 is TGTGCCAGCAGCTTCGGACAGGGAGGAGGTACTGAAGCTTTCTTT. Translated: CASSFGQGGGTEAFF.

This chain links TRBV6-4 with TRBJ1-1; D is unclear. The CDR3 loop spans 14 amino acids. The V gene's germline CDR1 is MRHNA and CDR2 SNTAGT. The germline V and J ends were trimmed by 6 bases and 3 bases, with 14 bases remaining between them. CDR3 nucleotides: TGTGCCAGCAGGACTAGAGACGGTGACACTGAAGCTTTCTTT. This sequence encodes CASRTRDGDTEAFF.

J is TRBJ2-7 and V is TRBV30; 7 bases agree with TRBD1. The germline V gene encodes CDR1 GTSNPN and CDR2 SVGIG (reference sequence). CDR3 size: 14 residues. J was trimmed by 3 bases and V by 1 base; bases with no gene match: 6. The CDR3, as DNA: TGTGCCTGGAGTGCAGGGGGTATTATCTACGAGCAGTACTTC. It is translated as CAWSAGGIIYEQYF. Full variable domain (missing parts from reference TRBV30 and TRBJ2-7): SQTIHQWPATLVQPVGSPLSLECTVEGTSNPNLYWYRQAAGRGLQLLFYSVGIGQISSEVPQNLSASRPQDRQFILSSKKLLLSDSGFYLCAWSAGGIIYEQYFGPGTRLTVT.

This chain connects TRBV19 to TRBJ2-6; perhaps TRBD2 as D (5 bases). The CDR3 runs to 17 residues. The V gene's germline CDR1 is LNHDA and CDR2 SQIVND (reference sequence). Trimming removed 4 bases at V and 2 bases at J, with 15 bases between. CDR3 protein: CASSNPNGVPGANVLTF. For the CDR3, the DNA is TGTGCCAGTAGTAACCCCAACGGGGTTCCTGGGGCCAACGTCCTGACTTTC.

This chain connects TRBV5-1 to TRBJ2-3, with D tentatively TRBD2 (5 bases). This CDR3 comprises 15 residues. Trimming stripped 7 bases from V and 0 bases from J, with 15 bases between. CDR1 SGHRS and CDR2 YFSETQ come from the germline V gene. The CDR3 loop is CASRWTPTSTDTQYF. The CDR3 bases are TGCGCCAGCCGCTGGACTCCTACTAGCACAGATACGCAGTATTTT. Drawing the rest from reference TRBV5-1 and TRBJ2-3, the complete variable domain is KAGVTQTPRYLIKTRGQQVTLSCSPISGHRSVSWYQQTPGQGLQFLFEYFSETQRNKGNFPGRFSGRQFSNSRSEMNVSTLELGDSALYLCASRWTPTSTDTQYFGPGTRLTVL.

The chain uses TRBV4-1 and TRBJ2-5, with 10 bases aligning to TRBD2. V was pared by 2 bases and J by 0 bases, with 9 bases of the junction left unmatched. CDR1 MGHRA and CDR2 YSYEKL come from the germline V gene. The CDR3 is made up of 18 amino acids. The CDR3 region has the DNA TGCGCCAGCAGCCAACTGGGACTAGCGAGAAAAAACCAAGAGACCCAGTACTTC. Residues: CASSQLGLARKNQETQYF.

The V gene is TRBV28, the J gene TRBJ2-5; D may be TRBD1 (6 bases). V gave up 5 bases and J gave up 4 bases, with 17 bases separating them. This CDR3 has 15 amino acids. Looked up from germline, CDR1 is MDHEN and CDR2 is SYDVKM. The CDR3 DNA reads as TGTGCCAGCAGTACTTACAGGGTCACGTCAGAGACCCAGTACTTC. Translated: CASSTYRVTSETQYF.

The CDR3 DNA is TGTGCCAGCAGCTTGGTGGGGGGCGAGCAGTACTTC. Translating gives CASSLVGGEQYF. This chain links TRBV5-6 with TRBJ2-7, with D maybe TRBD2 (6 bases). Germline CDR1 SGHDT, CDR2 YYEEEE. The germline V and J ends were trimmed by 0 bases and 6 bases, with 7 bases remaining between them. This CDR3 is 12 amino acids long.

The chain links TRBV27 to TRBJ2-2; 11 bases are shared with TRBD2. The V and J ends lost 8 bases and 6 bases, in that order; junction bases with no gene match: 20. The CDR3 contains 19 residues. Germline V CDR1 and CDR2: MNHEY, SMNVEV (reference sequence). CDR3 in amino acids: CASSRSGTSGSILAGELFF. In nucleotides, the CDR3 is TGTGCCAGCTCCAGGTCGGGAACTAGCGGGAGTATATTGGCCGGGGAGCTGTTTTTT.

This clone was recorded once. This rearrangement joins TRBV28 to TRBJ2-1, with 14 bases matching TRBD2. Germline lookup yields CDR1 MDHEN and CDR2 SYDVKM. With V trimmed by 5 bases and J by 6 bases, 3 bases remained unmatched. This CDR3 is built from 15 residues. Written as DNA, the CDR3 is TGTGCCAGCAGTCGAGGGACTAGCGGGAGCAATGAGCAGTTCTTC. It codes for CASSRGTSGSNEQFF.

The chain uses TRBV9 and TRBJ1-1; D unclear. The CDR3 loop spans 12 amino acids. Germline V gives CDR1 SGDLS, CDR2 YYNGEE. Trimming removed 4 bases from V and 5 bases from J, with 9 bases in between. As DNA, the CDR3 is TGTGCCAGCAGCTTGAGAGGTACTGAAGCTTTCTTT. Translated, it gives CASSLRGTEAFF.

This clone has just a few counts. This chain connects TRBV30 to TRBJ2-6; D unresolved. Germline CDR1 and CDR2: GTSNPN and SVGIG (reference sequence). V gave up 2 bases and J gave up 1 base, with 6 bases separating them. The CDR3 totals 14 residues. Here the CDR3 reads CAWSRLSGANVLTF. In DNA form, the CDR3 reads TGTGCCTGGAGTCGCCTTTCTGGGGCCAACGTCCTGACTTTC. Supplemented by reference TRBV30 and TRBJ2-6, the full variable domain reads SQTIHQWPATLVQPVGSPLSLECTVEGTSNPNLYWYRQAAGRGLQLLFYSVGIGQISSEVPQNLSASRPQDRQFILSSKKLLLSDSGFYLCAWSRLSGANVLTFGAGSRLTVL.

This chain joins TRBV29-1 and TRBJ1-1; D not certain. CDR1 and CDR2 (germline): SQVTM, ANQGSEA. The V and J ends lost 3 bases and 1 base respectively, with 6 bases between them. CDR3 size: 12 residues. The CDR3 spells CSVDEANTEAFF. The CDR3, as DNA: TGCAGCGTTGATGAAGCGAACACTGAAGCTTTCTTT.

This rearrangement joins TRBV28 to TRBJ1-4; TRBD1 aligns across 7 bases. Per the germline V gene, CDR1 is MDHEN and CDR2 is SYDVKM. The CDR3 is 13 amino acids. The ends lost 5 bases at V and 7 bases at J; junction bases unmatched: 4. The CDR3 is CASSGRDSEKLFF. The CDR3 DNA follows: TGTGCCAGCAGTGGTCGGGACAGTGAAAAACTGTTTTTT.

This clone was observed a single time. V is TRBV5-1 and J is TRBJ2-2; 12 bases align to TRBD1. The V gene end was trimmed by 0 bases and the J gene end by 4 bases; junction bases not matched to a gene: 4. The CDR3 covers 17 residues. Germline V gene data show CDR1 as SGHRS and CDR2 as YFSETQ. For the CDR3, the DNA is TGCGCCAGCAGCTTGGCTGGGACAGGGGGCACCACCGGGGAGCTGTTTTTT. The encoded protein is CASSLAGTGGTTGELFF.

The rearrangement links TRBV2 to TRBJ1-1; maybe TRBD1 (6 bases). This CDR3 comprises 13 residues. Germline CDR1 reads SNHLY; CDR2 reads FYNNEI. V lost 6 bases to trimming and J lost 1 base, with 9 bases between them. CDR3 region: CASRQGKNTEAFF. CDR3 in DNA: TGTGCCAGCAGACAGGGCAAGAACACTGAAGCTTTCTTT. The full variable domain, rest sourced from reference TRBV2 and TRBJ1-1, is EPEVTQTPSHQVTQMGQEVILRCVPISNHLYFYWYRQILGQKVEFLVSFYNNEISEKSEIFDDQFSVERPDGSNFTLKIRSTKLEDSAMYFCASRQGKNTEAFFGQGTRLTVV.